Sequencing of this T cell receptor beta chain was carried out in a study of CD8+ T cells in alopecia areata. The germline V gene has CDR1 DFQATT and CDR2 SNEGSKA (reference sequence). The V end was cut by 6 bases, the J end by 5 bases, with 11 bases between. This CDR3 region has 11 residues. cDNA prepared by RNA extraction and subsequent reverse transcription served as the template for sequencing. TCRdb's table, derived via immunoSEQ multiplex PCR, lists solely in-frame clones and lacks some. The repertoire holds around 65,000 clones, more than 40% seen once, with roughly a sixth in the top ten. Alopecia areata patients gave lesional scalp punch biopsies and peripheral blood samples.

The V call is TRBV20-1, the J call TRBJ2-7; D is unclear. Sequencing was performed on CD8+ T cells sorted from blood, taken at week 0. This sequence originates from a human donor with alopecia areata. CDR3 nucleotide sequence: TGCAGTGCCCCCTGGGCAGACGAGCAGTACTTC. This gives the protein CSAPWADEQYF.